These T cell receptor beta chains were read from a single sample in a study of cytomegalovirus exposure and HLA in healthy donors. Profiling relied on immunoSEQ multiplex PCR, and the TCRdb table lists in-frame clones only, not all of them. The data hold 55,000 to 70,000 clones, with 75% to 90% observed a single time. Input material: PBMCs. The receptors shown here come from a woman under 30 in good health and CMV-seronegative. The CDR3 runs from the conserved cysteine through the conserved F or W. A D gene is named only where the DNA matches it firmly. Part of the rows lack a size; the others show once, few, many or a class for expanded clones.

CDR3: CSVAGTSGGSETQYF
DNA: TGCAGCGTCGCCGGGACTAGCGGAGGGTCAGAGACCCAGTACTTC
length: 15
V: TRBV29-1
D: TRBD2
size: .
J: TRBJ2-5

CDR3: CASALGTSGRVEQFF
DNA: TGTGCCAGCGCCCTCGGGACTAGCGGGAGGGTTGAGCAGTTCTTC
length: 15
V: TRBV11-3
D: TRBD2
size: .
J: TRBJ2-1

CDR3: CASEVRGWVNIQYF
DNA: TGTGCCAGCGAAGTCAGGGGTTGGGTAAACATTCAGTACTTC
length: 14
V: TRBV2
D: .
size: .
J: TRBJ2-4

CDR3: CASSLDRGIPGELFF
DNA: TGTGCCAGCAGCCTGGACAGGGGAATTCCCGGGGAGCTGTTTTTT
length: 15
V: TRBV5-4
D: TRBD1
size: .
J: TRBJ2-2

CDR3: CASAGTSSYNEQFF
DNA: TGTGCCAGTGCCGGGACTAGCAGTTACAATGAGCAGTTCTTC
length: 14
V: TRBV2
D: TRBD2
size: .
J: TRBJ2-1

CDR3: CASSLEGRTNTGELFF
DNA: TGTGCCAGCAGCTTAGAGGGCAGAACGAACACCGGGGAGCTGTTTTTT
length: 16
V: TRBV11-2
D: .
size: .
J: TRBJ2-2

CDR3: CASTPLASGNEQFF
DNA: TGCGCCAGCACCCCTCTGGCTAGCGGTAATGAGCAGTTCTTC
length: 14
V: TRBV5-1
D: TRBD2
size: .
J: TRBJ2-1

CDR3: CAWSVRDSSYEQYF
DNA: TGTGCCTGGAGTGTTCGGGACAGTTCCTACGAGCAGTACTTC
length: 14
V: TRBV30
D: TRBD1
size: once
J: TRBJ2-7

CDR3: CSVCIQGNSGAPTDTQYF
DNA: TGCAGCGTTTGTATACAGGGGAATAGCGGGGCTCCTACAGATACGCAGTATTTT
length: 18
V: TRBV29-1
D: .
size: .
J: TRBJ2-3

CDR3: CASSWSAAFSNEQYF
DNA: TGTGCCAGCAGTTGGAGCGCGGCATTCAGTAACGAGCAGTACTTC
length: 15
V: TRBV28
D: .
size: .
J: TRBJ2-7

CDR3: CASTFYRELNSPLHF
DNA: TGCGCCAGCACCTTCTACAGGGAACTTAATTCACCCCTCCACTTT
length: 15
V: TRBV23-1
D: .
size: .
J: TRBJ1-6

CDR3: CASSSQRGLSNQPQHF
DNA: TGTGCCAGCAGCTCCCAGCGGGGGCTTAGCAATCAGCCCCAGCATTTT
length: 16
V: TRBV7-8
D: .
size: once
J: TRBJ1-5

CDR3: CASIPPGLAATDTQYF
DNA: TGTGCCAGCATCCCTCCCGGACTAGCGGCGACAGATACGCAGTATTTT
length: 16
V: TRBV7-9
D: TRBD2
size: .
J: TRBJ2-3

CDR3: CASSRGSSSYNSPLHF
DNA: TGTGCCAGCAGCCGCGGCTCGAGCTCCTATAATTCACCCCTCCACTTT
length: 16
V: TRBV11-2
D: .
size: .
J: TRBJ1-6

CDR3: CASRRVATGNTIYF
DNA: TGTGCCAGCAGGAGGGTCGCGACTGGAAACACCATATATTTT
length: 14
V: TRBV6-5
D: .
size: few
J: TRBJ1-3

CDR3: CASSPAGTYQETQYF
DNA: TGTGCCAGCTCACCAGCCGGGACTTATCAAGAGACCCAGTACTTC
length: 15
V: TRBV18
D: .
size: .
J: TRBJ2-5

CDR3: CASSPRATSEGYTF
DNA: TGTGCCAGCTCACCTAGAGCTACTTCCGAGGGCTACACCTTC
length: 14
V: TRBV18
D: .
size: .
J: TRBJ1-2

CDR3: CASSLFGTGGSAGYTF
DNA: TGTGCCAGCAGCTTATTTGGGACAGGGGGCTCGGCTGGCTACACCTTC
length: 16
V: TRBV7-8
D: TRBD1
size: .
J: TRBJ1-2

CDR3: CATSRDMRSAYEQYF
DNA: TGTGCCACCAGCAGAGATATGCGGTCTGCCTACGAGCAGTACTTC
length: 15
V: TRBV15
D: .
size: .
J: TRBJ2-7

CDR3: CSVQQGWGETQYF
DNA: TGCAGCGTTCAACAGGGGTGGGGAGAGACCCAGTACTTC
length: 13
V: TRBV29-1
D: TRBD1
size: .
J: TRBJ2-5